Below are 28 T cell receptor beta chains sequenced from a single sample in a study of identical twins. Each CDR3 protein is one row after TCRdb ran MiXCR on the 5' RACE reads. Of some 900,000 distinct CDR3 sequences listed, about 12% are singletons. This sample was also put to use in a study of yellow fever vaccine responses in identical twins.

Specimen: PBMCs. The source of these receptors is a woman aged 18-30 years in good health.

A few counts support this clonotype. The chain links TRBV10-3 to TRBJ1-1, with TRBD1 matching over 8 bases. Germline CDR1 reads ENHRY; CDR2 reads SYGVKD. The CDR3 extends over 14 amino acids. V lost 7 bases and J lost 3; bases outside the gene matches: 7. CDR3 loop: CAITMTGDYTEAFF. CDR3 nucleotide sequence: TGTGCCATCACCATGACAGGGGATTACACTGAAGCTTTCTTT.

This chain uses TRBV27 with TRBJ2-7; D perhaps matches TRBD2 (6 bases). Trimming shortened V by 3 bases and J by 2 bases, and 11 bases separated the two germline ends. Germline V lookup: CDR1 MNHEY, CDR2 SMNVEV (reference sequence). The CDR3 sequence is 14 residues long. The CDR3 DNA follows: TGTGCCAGCAGTTTTTTAGCGGATACCTACGAGCAGTACTTC. The encoded protein is CASSFLADTYEQYF.

The chain couples TRBV5-5 to TRBJ2-1; 9 bases are a match to TRBD2. V lost 4 bases, J lost 10 bases, and 9 bases stayed unmatched. This CDR3 spans 14 amino acids. The germline V gene encodes CDR1 SGHKS and CDR2 YYEKEE (reference sequence). CDR3 region: CASSPRTSDEEQFF. In DNA, the CDR3 is TGTGCCAGCAGCCCGCGGACTAGCGATGAAGAGCAGTTCTTC. The full variable domain, with the rest looked up from reference TRBV5-5 and TRBJ2-1, is DAGVTQSPTHLIKTRGQQVTLRCSPISGHKSVSWYQQVLGQGPQFIFQYYEKEERGRGNFPDRFSARQFPNYSSELNVNALLLGDSALYLCASSPRTSDEEQFFGPGTRLTVL.

The DNA of the CDR3 is TGTGCCATCAGCCCCGGGGTCAGGTCCTACAATGAGCAGTTCTTC. Translation: CAISPGVRSYNEQFF. J is TRBJ2-1 and V is TRBV10-3, with a weak D call TRBD2 (5 bases). CDR3 size: 15 residues. V was shortened by 6 bases and J by 1 base, with 13 bases between the two germline ends. Germline lookup yields CDR1 ENHRY and CDR2 SYGVKD.

This clonotype came up a few times. The chain links TRBV6-5 to TRBJ2-3; D is undetermined. The germline CDR1 and CDR2 sequences are MNHEY and SVGAGI. Trimming took 2 bases from V and 4 from J, leaving 10 bases between them. CDR3 size: 14 residues. CDR3 region: CASSYARYSDTQYF. For the CDR3, the DNA is TGTGCCAGCAGTTACGCACGATATTCAGATACGCAGTATTTT.

The chain uses TRBV2 and TRBJ2-1; 9 bases agree with TRBD2. Germline CDR1 is SNHLY and CDR2 is FYNNEI. CDR3 length: 16 amino acids. With V trimmed by 4 bases and J by 5 bases, 9 bases remained unmatched. This chain's CDR3 is CASSGETSGLNNEQFF. In DNA form, the CDR3 reads TGTGCCAGCAGTGGGGAGACTAGCGGACTCAACAATGAGCAGTTCTTC.

The chain combines TRBV12-3 or TRBV12-4 with TRBJ1-1, with D possibly matching TRBD1 (6 bases). Trimming stripped 4 bases from V and 1 base from J, with 16 bases between. The CDR3 has 16 residues. This CDR3 is CASSSGTRDGNTEAFF. Written as DNA, the CDR3 is TGTGCCAGCAGTTCCGGGACAAGAGACGGGAACACTGAAGCTTTCTTT.

This chain links TRBV28 with TRBJ2-5, with D perhaps given as TRBD1 or TRBD2 (5 bases each). CDR3 length: 14 residues. Germline lookup yields CDR1 MDHEN and CDR2 SYDVKM. V lost 3 bases, J lost 6 bases, and 14 bases lay in between. In DNA form, the CDR3 reads TGTGCCAGCAGTTTGTCGGGACCACCGAAGACCCAGTACTTC. As protein: CASSLSGPPKTQYF.

This clonotype was seen a handful of times. The genes are TRBV29-1 and TRBJ2-1, with D tentatively TRBD2 (6 bases). Trimming took 1 base from V and 1 from J, leaving 11 bases between them. CDR3 length: 15 amino acids. Germline V gene data show CDR1 as SQVTM and CDR2 as ANQGSEA. The CDR3 nucleotides read TGCAGCGTTGAAGCGGGGGTAGTGTCCTACAATGAGCAGTTCTTC. It yields the protein CSVEAGVVSYNEQFF.

This clonotype was observed at least ten times. The chain couples TRBV5-1 to TRBJ2-5; 9 nucleotides agree with TRBD1. V lost 4 bases to trimming and J lost 5 bases; unmatched junction nucleotides: 9. From germline, CDR1 is SGHRS and CDR2 YFSETQ. The CDR3 runs 15 residues. The chain's CDR3 is CASSPGTGLWETQYF. The DNA of the CDR3 is TGCGCCAGCAGCCCCGGGACAGGGTTATGGGAGACCCAGTACTTC.

This clonotype was recorded once. The chain links TRBV29-1 to TRBJ2-7, with D tentatively TRBD1 or TRBD2 (5 bases each). There are 13 residues in the CDR3. The V gene lost 7 bases and the J gene lost 3 bases, with 16 bases spanning the gap. Germline-derived CDR1 and CDR2 are SQVTM and ANQGSEA. In nucleotides, the CDR3 is TGCAGCGCCGAATCCGGGACCCTCTACGAGCAGTACTTC. It codes for CSAESGTLYEQYF.

V and J are TRBV6-5 and TRBJ2-3, with 8 positions matching TRBD2. Germline CDR1 reads MNHEY; CDR2 reads SVGAGI. The CDR3 covers 16 residues. V gave up 0 bases and J gave up 5 bases; unmatched junction bases: 7. The CDR3: CASSYSWGGGLDTQYF. CDR3 nucleotides: TGTGCCAGCAGTTACTCTTGGGGCGGGGGGTTAGATACGCAGTATTTT.

The gene calls are TRBV7-9 and TRBJ1-5; D might be TRBD1 (6 bases). Germline values: CDR1 SEHNR, CDR2 FQNEAQ (reference sequence). V lost 4 bases, J lost 4 bases, and 11 bases lay in between. The CDR3 totals 14 residues. DNA for the CDR3: TGTGCCAGCAGCTCGACAGGTAAAAATCAGCCCCAGCATTTT. Translated: CASSSTGKNQPQHF. The variable domain in full, completed from reference TRBV7-9 and TRBJ1-5, reads DTGVSQNPRHKITKRGQNVTFRCDPISEHNRLYWYRQTLGQGPEFLTYFQNEAQLEKSRLLSDRFSAERPKGSFSTLEIQRTEQGDSAMYLCASSSTGKNQPQHFGDGTRLSIL.

This clonotype occurred a few times. The chain links TRBV27 to TRBJ1-1, with D uncertain. The CDR3 consists of 13 residues. The V end was cut by 5 bases, the J end by 0 bases, with 7 bases between. CDR1 is MNHEY and CDR2 is SMNVEV in the germline V gene (reference sequence). The CDR3 loop reads CASSMTLNTEAFF. In DNA, the CDR3 is TGTGCCAGCAGTATGACACTGAACACTGAAGCTTTCTTT.

This rearrangement joins TRBV28 to TRBJ2-5; TRBD2 matches 7 bases. There are 15 residues in the CDR3. J was trimmed by 3 bases and V by 3 bases; bases with no gene match: 7. In germline, CDR1 is MDHEN, CDR2 SYDVKM. Here the CDR3 DNA reads TGTGCCAGCAGTTTCTTAGCTAGCGGAAAAGAGACCCAGTACTTC. Its translation: CASSFLASGKETQYF.

The chain combines TRBV18 with TRBJ1-6; weak D call: TRBD1 (5 bases). The length of the CDR3 is 15 residues. Trimming shortened V by 5 bases and J by 5 bases, and 13 bases separated the two germline ends. In germline, CDR1 is KGHSH, CDR2 LQKENI. The CDR3 is CASSATLDNNSPLHF. CDR3 sequence (DNA): TGTGCCAGCTCAGCAACCTTGGACAATAATTCACCCCTCCACTTT.

J is TRBJ1-5 and V is TRBV12-3 or TRBV12-4; no clear D. The CDR3 consists of 14 residues. V was clipped by 3 bases and J by 4 bases, with 10 bases between them. CDR3 protein: CASSFGGKNQPQHF. In nucleotides, the CDR3 is TGTGCCAGCAGTTTTGGTGGGAAAAATCAGCCCCAGCATTTT.

The chain combines TRBV3-1 with TRBJ2-3; 10 nucleotides line up with TRBD2. Germline CDR1 reads LGHDT; CDR2 reads YNNKEL (reference sequence). J lost 1 base, V lost 4 bases, and 8 bases had no gene match. The CDR3 is 17 residues long. The CDR3 region is CASSPELAGTRTDTQYF. CDR3 coding DNA: TGTGCCAGCAGCCCAGAACTAGCGGGGACACGCACAGATACGCAGTATTTT.

The sample holds many counts of this clonotype. The genes are TRBV5-1 and TRBJ1-1; tentative D call: TRBD1 (5 bases). The germline gives CDR1 SGHRS, CDR2 YFSETQ. The CDR3 loop spans 15 amino acids. Trimming left V 4 bases short and J 3 bases short, with 16 bases between. As DNA, the CDR3 is TGCGCCAGCAGCGATCGAGATGCAGGGTACACTGAAGCTTTCTTT. The encoded protein is CASSDRDAGYTEAFF.

This clonotype was found many times. J is TRBJ2-7 and V is TRBV12-3 or TRBV12-4; 9 bases align to TRBD1. The CDR3 consists of 17 residues. V was clipped by 8 bases and J by 4 bases; unmatched bases: 18. CDR3 residues: CASGSKPGQGYPYEQYF. CDR3 nucleotides: TGTGCCAGCGGGTCCAAACCGGGACAGGGTTATCCTTACGAGCAGTACTTC.

As regards this clonotype: The junction differs from germline at one of its ends, possibly a read error. V and J are TRBV28 and TRBJ2-3; TRBD1 aligns across 7 bases. The CDR3 loop spans 16 amino acids. Germline V gene lookup returns CDR1 MDHEN and CDR2 SYDVKM. In DNA, the CDR3 is TGTGCCAGCAGTTTAACGGCGGGTCCGGGGACAGATACGCAGTATTTC. Amino acids: CASSLTAGPGTDTQYF. Based on the CDR3 plus reference TRBV28 and TRBJ2-3, the full variable domain is DVKVTQSSRYLVKRTGEKVFLECVQDMDHENMFWYRQDPGLGLRLIYFSYDVKMKEKGDIPEGYSVSREKKERFSLILESASTNQTSMYLCASSLTAGPGTDTQYFGPGTRLTVL.

The V call is TRBV2, the J call TRBJ2-1; unclear D gene. The CDR3 spans 13 residues. Germline CDR1 SNHLY, CDR2 FYNNEI. V shed 2 bases and J shed 5 bases, with 7 bases lying between them. CDR3: CASSESSHNEQFF. CDR3 nucleotides: TGTGCCAGCAGTGAAAGCAGCCACAATGAGCAGTTCTTC.

Many counts were recorded for this clonotype. The V and J genes are TRBV28 and TRBJ2-3; D remains unclear. There are 16 residues in the CDR3. From germline, CDR1 is MDHEN and CDR2 SYDVKM. V lost 7 bases and J lost 6, with 23 bases in between. The CDR3 sequence: CASKGQQITKGDTQYF. CDR3 DNA sequence: TGTGCCAGCAAAGGCCAGCAGATCACGAAAGGGGATACGCAGTATTTT.

This clonotype came up a few times. The genes are TRBV6-2 or TRBV6-3 and TRBJ2-5; D is possibly TRBD1 or TRBD2 (5 bases each). Germline lookup yields CDR1 MNHEY and CDR2 SVGEGT. V dropped 6 bases and J dropped 2 bases, with 34 bases sitting between them. The CDR3 is made up of 21 amino acids. The CDR3, as DNA: TGTGCCAGCAGCACGCGTTTGGGGCCTTCTGGACTTTCCCTTTGGCAAGAGACCCAGTACTTC. Amino acid sequence: CASSTRLGPSGLSLWQETQYF.

V and J are TRBV7-8 and TRBJ2-1; D is unclear. The CDR3 consists of 13 residues. CDR1 is SGHVS, CDR2 FQNEAQ, per germline. Trimming shortened V by 4 bases and J by 4 bases, and 8 bases separated the two germline ends. Here the CDR3 DNA reads TGTGCCAGCAGCTCGGAGCTGTACAATGAGCAGTTCTTC. Protein product: CASSSELYNEQFF.

The V call is TRBV2, the J call TRBJ2-7; D unresolved. V was cut by 8 bases and J by 2 bases, with 13 bases left in between. CDR3 length equals 13 residues. Per germline, CDR1 SNHLY and CDR2 FYNNEI. CDR3 in DNA: TGTGCCAGCGGTTATCGCCTAACCTACGAGCAGTACTTC. Protein product: CASGYRLTYEQYF.

The V and J genes are TRBV7-8 and TRBJ2-1, with 9 nucleotides matching TRBD2. The CDR3 sequence is 14 residues long. Looked up from germline, CDR1 is SGHVS and CDR2 is FQNEAQ. V lost 8 bases, J lost 6 bases, and 8 bases stayed unmatched. This CDR3 is CASGRREGSNEQFF. CDR3 coding DNA: TGTGCCAGCGGGCGGCGGGAGGGCTCCAATGAGCAGTTCTTC.

This clonotype was detected a few times. The rearrangement uses TRBV7-9 and TRBJ2-5, with D uncertain. The CDR3 totals 13 residues. In germline, CDR1 is SEHNR, CDR2 FQNEAQ (reference sequence). Trimming cost V 5 bases and J 3 bases, with 10 bases left between them. CDR3 nucleotide sequence: TGTGCCAGCAGCACCTGGCCCAAAGAGACCCAGTACTTC. Translation: CASSTWPKETQYF.